This TCR beta chain was captured by sequencing in a study of blood T cells in healthy people across ages. Study-level results: PBMCs that were unsorted prevented a conclusive naive versus antigen-experienced comparison. Per million T cells, TCR beta diversity dropped roughly linearly as age increased.

The germline V gene encodes CDR1 MNHNS and CDR2 SASEGT. With V trimmed by 7 bases and J by 8 bases, 12 bases remained unmatched. The CDR3 runs 15 residues. The second PCR ran roughly 7 to 12 cycles with a sample-barcoded 5' primer and J-beta primers. TCRdb re-derived calls from the 5' RACE reads in MiXCR, one entry per CDR3 protein. The sample lists fewer than 950,000 distinct CDR3 sequences, about 55% occurring once. As to this clonotype: The antigen remains undetermined.

Those donating, healthy Caucasian individuals from Russia, were aged roughly 6 to 100. A minimum of 7 million PBMCs was isolated per sample. The TCR was taken from a man at least 80 years old in good health. The V and J genes are TRBV6-1 and TRBJ2-1; 9 nucleotides line up with TRBD2. The sequenced material came from blood. CDR3 DNA sequence: TGTGCCAGCACCCTTAGCGGGAGACTACACGATGAGCAGTTCTTC. This gives the protein CASTLSGRLHDEQFF.